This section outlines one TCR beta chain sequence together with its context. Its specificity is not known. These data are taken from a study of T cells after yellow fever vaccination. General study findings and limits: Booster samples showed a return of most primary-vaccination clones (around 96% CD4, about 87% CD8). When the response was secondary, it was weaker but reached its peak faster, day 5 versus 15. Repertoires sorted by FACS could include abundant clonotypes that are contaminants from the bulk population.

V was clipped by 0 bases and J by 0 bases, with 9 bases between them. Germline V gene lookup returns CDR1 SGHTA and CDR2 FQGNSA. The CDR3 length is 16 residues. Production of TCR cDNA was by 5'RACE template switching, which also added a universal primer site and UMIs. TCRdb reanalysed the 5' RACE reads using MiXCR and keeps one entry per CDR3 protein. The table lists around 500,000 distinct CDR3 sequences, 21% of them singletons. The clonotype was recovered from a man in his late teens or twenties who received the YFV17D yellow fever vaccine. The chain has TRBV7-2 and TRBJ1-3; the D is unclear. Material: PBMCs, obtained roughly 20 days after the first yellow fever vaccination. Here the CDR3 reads CASSLAPGPSGNTIYF. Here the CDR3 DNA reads TGTGCCAGCAGCTTAGCCCCGGGTCCCTCTGGAAACACCATATATTTT.